This T cell receptor (beta chain) was profiled in a study of blood T cell repertoires in COVID-19. In the study overall: Acute-phase and convalescent COVID-19 samples originated in the United States, Italy and Spain. PBMCs, B-cell-depleted T cells, or T cells were the source of the cDNA or gDNA that made up the material.

Germline V gene sequence: CDR1 SGHTS, CDR2 YDEGEE. The CDR3 contains 17 residues. The V gene end was trimmed by 0 bases and the J gene end by 9 bases; junction bases not matched to a gene: 9. Only in-frame clones appear in the TCRdb table, and some are missing; sequencing was by immunoSEQ multiplex PCR. The sample lists about 200,000 clones; roughly 80% were seen once. The sample comprised peripheral blood. This chain joins TRBV5-8 and TRBJ2-1, with 13 bases that match TRBD2. The origin of this receptor is a woman aged 55-69 years with COVID-19, enrolled during active disease. This chain's CDR3 is CASSLELAGGPGREQFF. The CDR3 region has the DNA TGTGCCAGCAGCTTGGAACTAGCGGGAGGGCCCGGACGTGAGCAGTTCTTC.